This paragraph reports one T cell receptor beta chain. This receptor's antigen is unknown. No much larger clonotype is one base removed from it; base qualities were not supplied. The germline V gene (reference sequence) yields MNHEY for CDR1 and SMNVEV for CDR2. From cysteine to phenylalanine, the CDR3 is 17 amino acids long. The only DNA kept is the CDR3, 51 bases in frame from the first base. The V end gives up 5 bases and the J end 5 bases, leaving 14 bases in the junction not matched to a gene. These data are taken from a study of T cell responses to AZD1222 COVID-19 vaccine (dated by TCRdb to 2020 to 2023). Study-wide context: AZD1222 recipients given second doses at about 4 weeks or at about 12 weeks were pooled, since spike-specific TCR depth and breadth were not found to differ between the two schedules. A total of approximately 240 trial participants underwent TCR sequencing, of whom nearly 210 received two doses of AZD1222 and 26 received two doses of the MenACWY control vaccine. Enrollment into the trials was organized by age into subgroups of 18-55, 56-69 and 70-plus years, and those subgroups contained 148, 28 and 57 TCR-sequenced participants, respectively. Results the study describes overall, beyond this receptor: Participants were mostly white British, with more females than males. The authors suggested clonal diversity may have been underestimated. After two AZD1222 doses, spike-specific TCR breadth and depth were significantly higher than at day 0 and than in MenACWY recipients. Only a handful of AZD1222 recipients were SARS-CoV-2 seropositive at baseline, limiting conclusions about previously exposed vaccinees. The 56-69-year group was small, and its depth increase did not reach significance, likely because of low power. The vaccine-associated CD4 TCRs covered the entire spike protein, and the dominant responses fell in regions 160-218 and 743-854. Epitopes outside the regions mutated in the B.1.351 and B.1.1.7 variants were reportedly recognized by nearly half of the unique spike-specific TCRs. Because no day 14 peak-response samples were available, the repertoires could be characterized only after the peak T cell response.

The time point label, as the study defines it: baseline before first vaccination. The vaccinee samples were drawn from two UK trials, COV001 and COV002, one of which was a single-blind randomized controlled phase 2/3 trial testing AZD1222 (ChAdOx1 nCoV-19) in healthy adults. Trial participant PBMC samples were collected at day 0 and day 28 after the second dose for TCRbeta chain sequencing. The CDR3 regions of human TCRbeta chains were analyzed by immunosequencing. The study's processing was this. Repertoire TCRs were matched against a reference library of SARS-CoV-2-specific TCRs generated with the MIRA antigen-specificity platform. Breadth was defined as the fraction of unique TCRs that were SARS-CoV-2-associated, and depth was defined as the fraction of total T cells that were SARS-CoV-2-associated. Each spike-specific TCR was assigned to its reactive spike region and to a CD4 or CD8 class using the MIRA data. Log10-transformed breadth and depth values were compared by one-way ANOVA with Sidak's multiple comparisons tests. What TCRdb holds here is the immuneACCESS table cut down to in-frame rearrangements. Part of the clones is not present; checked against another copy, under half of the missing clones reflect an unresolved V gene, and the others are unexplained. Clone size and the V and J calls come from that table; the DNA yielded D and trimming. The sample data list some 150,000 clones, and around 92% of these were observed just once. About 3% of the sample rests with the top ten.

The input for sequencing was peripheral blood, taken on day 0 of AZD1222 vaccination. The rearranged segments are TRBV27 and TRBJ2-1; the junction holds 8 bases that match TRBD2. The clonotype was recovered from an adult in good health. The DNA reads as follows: TGTGCCAGCAGTCCCTCCGGAGCGGGAGCCGCCAACAATGAGCAGTTCTTC. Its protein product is CASSPSGAGAANNEQFF.